The sequence of this TCR beta chain was determined in a study of blood T cell repertoires in COVID-19. As for the study in general: Cohort 3 donors were reported recovered after two negative PCRs, clearance, or symptom resolution. From T cells, B-cell-depleted T cells, or PBMCs came the material, which was cDNA or gDNA.

Per the authors' pipeline: Amplification of reference gene primers was used by the study to estimate nucleated cell counts. TCRdb's copy holds only in-frame clones and misses some; the assay was immunoSEQ multiplex PCR. V and J calls and clone size are as listed in that table; D and trimming were resolved from the DNA. The sample gives approximately 190,000 clones, roughly nine tenths of which show up once; approximately 25% is in the top ten. The CDR3 extends over 16 amino acids. J gave up 7 bases and V 4 bases, and 15 bases lay outside the gene matches. Germline V CDR1 and CDR2: MNHEY, SVGAGI. Membership in each cohort depended on participant-reported clinical history.

The chain links TRBV6-5 to TRBJ1-2; 7 nucleotides align to TRBD1. The specimen was PBMCs or T cells enriched from blood (not recorded which). The receptor was isolated from a woman in her thirties or forties in a cohort exposed to, infected with or recovered from COVID-19 (not recorded which). The CDR3 nucleotides are TGTGCCAGCAGTTTAGACAGGGTTCCCATGAGGAGTGGCTACACCTTC. It is translated as CASSLDRVPMRSGYTF.